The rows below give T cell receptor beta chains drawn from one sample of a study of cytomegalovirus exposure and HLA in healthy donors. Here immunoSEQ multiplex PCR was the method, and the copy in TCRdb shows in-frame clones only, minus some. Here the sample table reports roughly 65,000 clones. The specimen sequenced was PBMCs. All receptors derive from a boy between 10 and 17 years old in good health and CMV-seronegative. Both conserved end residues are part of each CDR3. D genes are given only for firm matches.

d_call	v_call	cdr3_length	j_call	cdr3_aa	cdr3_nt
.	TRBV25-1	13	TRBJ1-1	CASSEGQYTEAFF	TGTGCCAGCAGTGAAGGGCAGTACACTGAAGCTTTCTTT
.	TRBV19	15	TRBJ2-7	CASSIKGQGSYEQYF	TGTGCCAGTAGTATAAAGGGGCAGGGCTCCTACGAGCAGTACTTC
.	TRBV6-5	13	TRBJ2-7	CASSWRSSYEQYF	TGTGCCAGCAGTTGGCGGAGCTCCTACGAGCAGTACTTC
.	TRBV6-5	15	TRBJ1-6	CASSYQSGILTTLHF	TGTGCCAGCAGTTACCAGTCGGGGATCCTAACCACCCTCCACTTT
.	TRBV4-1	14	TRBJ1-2	CASSQVGGGGGYTF	TGCGCCAGCAGCCAAGTAGGGGGGGGCGGCGGCTACACCTTC
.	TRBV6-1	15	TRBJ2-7	CASSDLASSSYEQYF	TGTGCCAGCAGTGATTTAGCGAGCTCCTCCTACGAGCAGTACTTC
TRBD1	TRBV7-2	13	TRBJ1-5	CATTPTGNQPQHF	TGTGCCACCACCCCGACAGGGAATCAGCCCCAGCATTTT
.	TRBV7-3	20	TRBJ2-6	CASSLSEVLDGSSGANVLTF	TGTGCCAGCAGCTTATCTGAAGTCCTAGACGGGAGCTCTGGGGCCAACGTCCTGACTTTC
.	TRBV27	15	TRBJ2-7	CASSLAQGISYEQYF	TGTGCCAGCAGTTTAGCCCAGGGGATCAGCTACGAGCAGTACTTC
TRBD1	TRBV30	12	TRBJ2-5	CAGLDRGETQYF	TGTGCCGGACTCGACAGGGGGGAGACCCAGTACTTC
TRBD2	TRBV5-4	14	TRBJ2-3	CASSLSRGGDTQYF	TGTGCCAGCAGCTTGAGTCGGGGGGGAGATACGCAGTATTTT
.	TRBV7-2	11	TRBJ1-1	CASSHEAEAFF	TGTGCCAGCAGCCACGAGGCTGAAGCTTTCTTT
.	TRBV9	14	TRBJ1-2	CASSGTRPDYGYTF	TGTGCCAGCAGCGGCACCCGTCCGGACTATGGCTACACCTTC
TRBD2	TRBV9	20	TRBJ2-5	CASSAPAGHGRLAVKETQYF	TGTGCCAGCAGCGCCCCTGCGGGGCACGGGCGGCTAGCGGTAAAAGAGACCCAGTACTTC
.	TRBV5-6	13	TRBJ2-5	CASSFGGQETQYF	TGTGCCAGCAGCTTTGGCGGACAAGAGACCCAGTACTTC
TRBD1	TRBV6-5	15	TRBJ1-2	CASSWQQGENYGYTF	TGTGCCAGCAGTTGGCAACAGGGGGAAAACTATGGCTACACCTTC
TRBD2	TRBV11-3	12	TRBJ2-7	CASSIAGSWQYF	TGTGCCAGCAGTATAGCGGGGAGCTGGCAGTACTTC
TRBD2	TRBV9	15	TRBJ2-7	CASSTSGTSGRAADF	TGTGCCAGCAGCACCTCCGGGACTAGCGGGAGGGCGGCGGACTTC
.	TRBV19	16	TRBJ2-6	CASRPEGHSGANVLTF	TGTGCCAGTAGGCCTGAGGGACATAGTGGGGCCAACGTCCTGACTTTC
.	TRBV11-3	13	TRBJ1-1	CASSQTVNTEAFF	TGTGCCAGCAGCCAAACAGTGAACACTGAAGCTTTCTTT
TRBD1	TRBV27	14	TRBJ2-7	CASSLGTVPYEQYF	TGTGCCAGCAGTTTAGGGACAGTTCCCTACGAGCAGTACTTC
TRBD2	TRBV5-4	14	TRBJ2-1	CASSSSGGANEQFF	TGTGCCAGCAGTTCTAGCGGGGGGGCAAATGAGCAGTTCTTC
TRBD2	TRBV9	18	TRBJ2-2	CASSVVGSGGGNTGELFF	TGTGCCAGCAGCGTAGTAGGTTCGGGAGGGGGGAACACCGGGGAGCTGTTTTTT
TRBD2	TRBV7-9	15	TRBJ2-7	CASSSWTSGGYEQYF	TGTGCCAGCAGCTCTTGGACTAGCGGGGGGTACGAGCAGTACTTC
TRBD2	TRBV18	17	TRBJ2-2	CASSPKGLDLITGELFF	TGTGCCAGCTCACCCAAGGGACTAGACCTGATTACCGGGGAGCTGTTTTTT
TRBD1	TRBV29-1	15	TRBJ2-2	CSVLAGTGFGGELFF	TGCAGCGTCCTCGCCGGGACAGGGTTTGGCGGGGAGCTGTTTTTT
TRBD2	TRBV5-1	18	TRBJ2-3	CASRKGTSGGMSTDTQYF	TGCGCCAGCAGAAAGGGGACTAGCGGGGGGATGAGCACAGATACGCAGTATTTT
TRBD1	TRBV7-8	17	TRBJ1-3	CASSSRGTGYAGNTIYF	TGTGCCAGCAGCTCACGGGGGACAGGGTATGCTGGAAACACCATATATTTT
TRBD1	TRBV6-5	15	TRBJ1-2	CASSCEDRAPYGYTF	TGTGCCAGCAGTTGCGAGGACAGGGCCCCCTATGGCTACACCTTC
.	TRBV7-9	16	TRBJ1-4	CASSLLSVATNEKLFF	TGTGCCAGCAGCTTACTATCGGTTGCAACTAATGAAAAACTGTTTTTT
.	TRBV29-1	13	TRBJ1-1	CSVDEGGGAEAFF	TGCAGCGTTGACGAAGGCGGGGGGGCTGAAGCTTTCTTT
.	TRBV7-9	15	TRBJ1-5	CASSPLDRTDQPQHF	TGTGCCAGCAGCCCACTGGACAGAACTGATCAGCCCCAGCATTTT
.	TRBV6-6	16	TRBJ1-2	CASSYSMAASFYGYTF	TGTGCCAGCAGTTACTCGATGGCAGCGTCATTCTATGGCTACACCTTC
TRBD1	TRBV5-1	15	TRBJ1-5	CASSLGGQSNQPQHF	TGCGCCAGCAGCTTGGGGGGACAGAGCAATCAGCCCCAGCATTTT
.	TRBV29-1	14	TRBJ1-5	CSVGRGPSNQPQHF	TGCAGCGTTGGAAGAGGGCCCTCCAATCAGCCCCAGCATTTT
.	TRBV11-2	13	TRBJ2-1	CASRSPGGNEQFF	TGTGCCAGCAGATCCCCCGGTGGCAATGAGCAGTTCTTC
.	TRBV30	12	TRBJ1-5	CAWSAPYQPQHF	TGTGCCTGGAGTGCCCCCTATCAGCCCCAGCATTTT
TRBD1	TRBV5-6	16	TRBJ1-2	CASSLSDRGHLNGYTF	TGTGCCAGCAGCTTGTCGGACAGGGGGCATTTAAATGGCTACACCTTC
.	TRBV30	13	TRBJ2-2	CAWRAQGIGELFF	TGTGCCTGGAGGGCACAGGGCATCGGGGAGCTGTTTTTT
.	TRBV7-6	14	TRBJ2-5	CASSPQGLRETQYF	TGTGCCAGCAGCCCGCAGGGCCTCAGGGAGACCCAGTACTTC
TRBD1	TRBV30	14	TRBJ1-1	CAWSPGQGSTEAFF	TGTGCCTGGAGTCCTGGACAGGGAAGCACTGAAGCTTTCTTT
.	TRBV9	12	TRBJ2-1	CASSVGGKEQFF	TGTGCCAGCAGCGTAGGAGGTAAGGAGCAGTTCTTC
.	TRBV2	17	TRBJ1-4	CASSPFHQGTANEKLFF	TGTGCCAGCAGTCCTTTCCATCAGGGGACGGCTAATGAAAAACTGTTTTTT
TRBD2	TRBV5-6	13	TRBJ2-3	CASSGGVTDTQYF	TGTGCCAGCAGCGGGGGGGTGACAGATACGCAGTATTTT
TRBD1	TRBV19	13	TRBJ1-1	CASSKTGSTEAFF	TGTGCCAGTAGTAAGACAGGGAGCACTGAAGCTTTCTTT
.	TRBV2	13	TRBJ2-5	CASSRELQETQYF	TGTGCCAGCAGCCGGGAATTACAAGAGACCCAGTACTTC
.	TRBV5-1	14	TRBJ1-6	CASSLGAESSPLHF	TGCGCCAGCAGTCTTGGGGCGGAGAGTTCACCCCTCCACTTT
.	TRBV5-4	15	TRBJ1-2	CASSLDVGRFEGYTF	TGTGCCAGCAGCCTGGACGTGGGGCGCTTTGAGGGCTACACCTTC
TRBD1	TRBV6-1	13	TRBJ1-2	CASSRDRTYGYTF	TGTGCCAGCAGTCGGGACAGGACCTATGGCTACACCTTC
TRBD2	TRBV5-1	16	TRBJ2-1	CASSSFPGLAVNEQFF	TGCGCCAGCAGCTCGTTCCCGGGACTAGCTGTGAATGAGCAGTTCTTC
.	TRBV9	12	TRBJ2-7	CASSGGPYEQYF	TGTGCCAGCAGCGGTGGGCCCTACGAGCAGTACTTC
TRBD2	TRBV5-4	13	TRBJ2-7	CASQLAGGPRQYF	TGTGCCAGCCAACTAGCGGGAGGGCCGAGGCAGTACTTC
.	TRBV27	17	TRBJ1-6	CASSLSSVRENNSPLHF	TGTGCCAGCAGTTTAAGTTCCGTCAGGGAAAATAATTCACCCCTCCACTTT
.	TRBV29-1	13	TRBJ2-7	CSVAGHQAYEQYF	TGCAGCGTTGCAGGACACCAAGCCTACGAGCAGTACTTC
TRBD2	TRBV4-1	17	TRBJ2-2	CASSQARAGDRAGELFF	TGCGCCAGCAGCCAAGCGCGGGCGGGAGATCGGGCCGGGGAGCTGTTTTTT
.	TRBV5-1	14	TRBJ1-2	CASSSIQADYGYTF	TGCGCCAGCAGCTCGATACAAGCGGACTATGGCTACACCTTC
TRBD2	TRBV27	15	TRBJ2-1	CASSGLAVSYNEQFF	TGTGCCAGCAGCGGACTAGCAGTTTCCTACAATGAGCAGTTCTTC